A single sample is the source of the 30 T cell receptor beta chains below, sequenced in a study of cytomegalovirus exposure and HLA in healthy donors. PCR involved 60 Vbeta and 13 Jbeta primers. Data came from immunoSEQ multiplex PCR; TCRdb stores just in-frame clones and leaves some out. Here the sample spans some 180,000 clones, 80% being singletons. Sequenced input: PBMCs. The receptors here all came from a male donor in good health and CMV-seronegative.

This clone was seen a single time. The V call is TRBV2, the J call TRBJ2-5; D ambiguous. There are 13 residues in the CDR3. V was cut by 6 bases and J by 5 bases, with 13 bases left in between. From germline, CDR1 is SNHLY and CDR2 FYNNEI. CDR3 coding DNA: TGTGCCAGCAGCCCCAGAATGAGGGAGACCCAGTACTTC. It codes for CASSPRMRETQYF.

The gene calls are TRBV7-2 and TRBJ2-3; perhaps TRBD2 as D (6 bases). CDR1 is SGHTA, CDR2 FQGNSA, per germline. V lost 1 base and J 1 base, leaving 15 bases between the germline ends. The CDR3 totals 17 residues. The CDR3 coding sequence is TGTGCCAGCAGCTTAGGCCATAGGTCGGGGGGCACAGATACGCAGTATTTT. Translation: CASSLGHRSGGTDTQYF. Looking up the rest from reference TRBV7-2 and TRBJ2-3 gives the full variable domain: GAGVSQSPSNKVTEKGKDVELRCDPISGHTALYWYRQSLGQGLEFLIYFQGNSAPDKSGLPSDRFSAERTGGSVSTLTIQRTQQEDSAVYLCASSLGHRSGGTDTQYFGPGTRLTVL.

As regards this clone: The germline gene is not matched at one end of the junction; a read error may be the cause. This specimen includes other DNA sequences encoding the same CDR3. The CDR3 reads CASRQVAGDYGYTF. The CDR3, as DNA: TGCGCCAGCAGACAAGTAGCAGGGGACTATGGCTACACCTTC. The chain links TRBV4-1 to TRBJ1-2, with D perhaps matching TRBD1 (6 bases). This CDR3 is built from 14 residues. Germline lookup yields CDR1 MGHRA and CDR2 YSYEKL.

V gene TRBV27 combines with J gene TRBJ2-5; possible D gene TRBD2, 6 bases. CDR3 size: 15 residues. Looked up from germline, CDR1 is MNHEY and CDR2 is SMNVEV (reference sequence). Trimming took 6 bases from V and 4 from J, leaving 18 bases between them. In nucleotides, the CDR3 is TGTGCCAGCAGCCGCAAGCCCGGAGGGTTAGAGACCCAGTACTTC. It encodes CASSRKPGGLETQYF.

The chain employs TRBV5-1 and TRBJ2-1, with D perhaps matching TRBD1 (6 bases). Germline assignment: CDR1 SGHRS and CDR2 YFSETQ. Trimming stripped 3 bases from V and 4 bases from J, with 11 bases between. The CDR3 consists of 14 residues. The CDR3 is CASSYRQDYNEQFF. DNA of the CDR3: TGCGCCAGCAGCTATCGACAGGATTACAATGAGCAGTTCTTC.

V gene TRBV13 combines with J gene TRBJ1-1; TRBD1 is a possible D gene (5 bases). The CDR3 has 15 amino acids. Looked up from germline, CDR1 is PRHDT and CDR2 is FYEKMQ (reference sequence). V gave up 2 bases and J gave up 1 base, with 11 bases separating them. As DNA, the CDR3 is TGTGCCAGCAGCTTAACACTTACAGGGAACACTGAAGCTTTCTTT. Residues: CASSLTLTGNTEAFF.

The chain has TRBV9 and TRBJ1-1; 9 bases map to TRBD1. CDR1 is SGDLS, CDR2 YYNGEE, per germline. V gave up 2 bases and J gave up 3 bases; unmatched junction bases: 2. The CDR3 runs to 14 residues. The CDR3 sequence: CASSVTGGDTEAFF. CDR3 nucleotide sequence: TGTGCCAGCAGCGTGACAGGGGGAGACACTGAAGCTTTCTTT.

The chain's CDR3 is CASSFGGDRRYTF. CDR3 nucleotide sequence: TGTGCCAGCAGTTTCGGCGGAGATCGCCGCTACACCTTC. V and J are TRBV6-5 and TRBJ1-2; D uncertain. Germline assignment: CDR1 MNHEY and CDR2 SVGAGI. V was trimmed by 4 bases and J by 9 bases, leaving 15 bases between them. CDR3 length: 13 amino acids.

The J gene is TRBJ2-4, the V gene TRBV4-3, with 9 bases matching TRBD2. J was trimmed by 9 bases and V by 0 bases; bases with no gene match: 12. Germline CDR1 LGHNA, CDR2 YSLEER. The CDR3 spans 17 residues. The CDR3 spells CASSQDAGGQGLRIQYF. CDR3 sequence (DNA): TGCGCCAGCAGCCAAGATGCGGGGGGGCAGGGTCTCCGCATTCAGTACTTC.

The chain uses TRBV10-3 and TRBJ2-2; 8 bases match TRBD1. The V gene end was trimmed by 2 bases and the J gene end by 8 bases; junction bases not matched to a gene: 7. CDR3 length: 15 amino acids. CDR1 and CDR2 (germline): ENHRY, SYGVKD. CDR3 in DNA: TGTGCCATCAGTGAGGCAGGGGGCTTATCTGGGGAGCTGTTTTTT. It is translated as CAISEAGGLSGELFF.

This rearrangement joins TRBV5-4 to TRBJ1-4; D is uncertain. V was pared by 4 bases and J by 8 bases, with 15 bases between. The length of the CDR3 is 14 residues. Germline V gene data show CDR1 as SGHNT and CDR2 as YYREEE (reference sequence). The CDR3, as DNA: TGTGCCAGCAGCATAGGGAGCCTGGAAGAAAAACTGTTTTTT. Its protein is CASSIGSLEEKLFF.

A single count supports this clone. The V call is TRBV4-1, the J call TRBJ1-4, with 7 bases identical to TRBD1. Germline V gives CDR1 MGHRA, CDR2 YSYEKL. The CDR3 runs to 15 residues. The junction had 5 bases not matched to a gene; V was cut back by 2 bases and J by 5 bases. CDR3 region: CASSQTGQLNEKLFF. As DNA, the CDR3 is TGCGCCAGCAGCCAAACGGGACAGCTCAATGAAAAACTGTTTTTT.

The chain employs TRBV2 and TRBJ1-2; weak D call: TRBD1 (5 bases). The CDR3 is 14 residues long. The germline CDR1 and CDR2 sequences are SNHLY and FYNNEI. V was clipped by 5 bases and J by 8 bases, with 18 bases between them. The CDR3 nucleotides read TGTGCCAGCAGTCAGGACACACCGCGGAGAGGCTACACCTTC. It specifies CASSQDTPRRGYTF. Combining the CDR3 with reference TRBV2 and TRBJ1-2 gives the whole variable domain EPEVTQTPSHQVTQMGQEVILRCVPISNHLYFYWYRQILGQKVEFLVSFYNNEISEKSEIFDDQFSVERPDGSNFTLKIRSTKLEDSAMYFCASSQDTPRRGYTFGSGTRLTVV.

The chain employs TRBV7-6 and TRBJ1-2; D is possibly TRBD1 (5 bases). The V gene's germline CDR1 is SGHVS and CDR2 FNYEAQ. CDR3 length: 18 amino acids. Trimming stripped 5 bases from V and 0 bases from J, with 22 bases between. CDR3 nucleotide sequence: TGTGCCAGCAGCACCCAGAACCGACAGCCACGTCCTAACTATGGCTACACCTTC. Translating it yields CASSTQNRQPRPNYGYTF.

The rearrangement uses TRBV30 and TRBJ1-1; D gene uncertain. Between the trimmed V and J ends, which lost 0 bases and 1 base, there was a span of 6 bases. CDR3 length equals 13 residues. The germline CDR1 and CDR2 sequences are GTSNPN and SVGIG (reference sequence). CDR3 amino acids: CAWSVLGNTEAFF. The CDR3 DNA is TGTGCCTGGAGTGTACTAGGGAACACTGAAGCTTTCTTT. Variable domain in full (rest from reference TRBV30 and TRBJ1-1): SQTIHQWPATLVQPVGSPLSLECTVEGTSNPNLYWYRQAAGRGLQLLFYSVGIGQISSEVPQNLSASRPQDRQFILSSKKLLLSDSGFYLCAWSVLGNTEAFFGQGTRLTVV.

V is TRBV7-9 and J is TRBJ1-5; 10 positions agree with TRBD1. The V and J ends lost 4 bases and 6 bases, in that order; junction bases with no gene match: 6. Germline lookup yields CDR1 SEHNR and CDR2 FQNEAQ (reference sequence). The CDR3 covers 15 residues. In nucleotides, the CDR3 is TGTGCCAGCAGCTCCGGGACAGGGGTCCCTCAGCCCCAGCATTTT. This sequence encodes CASSSGTGVPQPQHF.

V gene TRBV19 combines with J gene TRBJ2-7; 9 positions agree with TRBD1. V lost 5 bases, J lost 1 base, and 3 bases stayed unmatched. The CDR3 sequence is 14 residues long. The germline V gene has CDR1 LNHDA and CDR2 SQIVND (reference sequence). The CDR3 is CASSYGTGSYEQYF. CDR3 nucleotide sequence: TGTGCCAGTAGTTACGGGACAGGGTCCTACGAGCAGTACTTC.

CDR3 coding DNA: TGTGCCAGCAGTGAAGGGAGGGTCCAAGAGACCCAGTACTTC. Amino acids: CASSEGRVQETQYF. The chain uses TRBV6-1 and TRBJ2-5; D may be TRBD2 (6 bases). V lost 1 base and J lost 1, with 7 bases in between. Germline CDR1 and CDR2: MNHNS and SASEGT. The CDR3 totals 14 residues.

The chain links TRBV18 to TRBJ2-5, with 7 bases that match TRBD2. The CDR3 spans 15 residues. Trimming at V came to 3 bases and at J to 1 base, leaving 5 bases not matched to a gene. The germline gives CDR1 KGHSH, CDR2 LQKENI. CDR3 bases: TGTGCCAGCTCACCGGAAGGCGGGGGCCAAGAGACCCAGTACTTC. Amino acid sequence: CASSPEGGGQETQYF.

There are a few counts of this clone. V is TRBV7-2 and J is TRBJ2-3, with D hard to call. V lost 5 bases, J lost 3 bases, and 9 bases lay in between. The CDR3 totals 13 residues. Germline assignment: CDR1 SGHTA and CDR2 FQGNSA. This chain's CDR3 is CASSPFPTDTQYF. The CDR3 nucleotides read TGTGCCAGCAGCCCCTTTCCGACAGATACGCAGTATTTT.

This clone was recorded once. This chain links TRBV5-1 with TRBJ1-5, with D tentatively TRBD1 (6 bases). Germline CDR1 is SGHRS and CDR2 is YFSETQ. This CDR3 is built from 15 residues. Trimming left V 4 bases short and J 2 bases short, with 13 bases between. This CDR3 is CASSPGVGGNQPQHF. As DNA, the CDR3 is TGCGCCAGCAGCCCAGGGGTGGGTGGCAATCAGCCCCAGCATTTT.

Points on this clone: Other DNA sequences from this sample encode an identical CDR3 as well. CDR3 bases: TGCGCCAGCAGTGCCGGGATGAACACTGAAGCTTTCTTT. It is translated as CASSAGMNTEAFF. The V gene is TRBV10-1, the J gene TRBJ1-1, with unresolved D. Per the germline V gene, CDR1 is WNHNN and CDR2 is SYGVQD (reference sequence). The V end lost 4 bases, the J end lost 0 bases, and 6 bases lay between the germline ends. The CDR3 runs to 13 residues.

V gene TRBV7-9 combines with J gene TRBJ1-2; D ambiguous. The germline CDR1 and CDR2 sequences are SEHNR and FQNEAQ (reference sequence). V lost 5 bases and J 7 bases, leaving 17 bases between the germline ends. The CDR3 has 14 amino acids. CDR3 DNA: TGTGCCAGCAGCCCCGACCAGGCCATCAGTGGCTACACCTTC. Amino acids: CASSPDQAISGYTF.

This chain links TRBV6-6 with TRBJ2-1; TRBD2 might be the D (6 bases). Trimming cost V 7 bases and J 6 bases, with 16 bases left between them. Germline V gene sequence: CDR1 MNHNY, CDR2 SVGAGI (reference sequence). This CDR3 comprises 14 residues. The CDR3 sequence: CASTTRGLINEQFF. CDR3 in DNA: TGTGCCAGCACCACGCGGGGACTTATCAATGAGCAGTTCTTC.

V usage is TRBV18 and J usage is TRBJ2-2, with TRBD1 as a possible D gene (6 bases). Germline lookup yields CDR1 KGHSH and CDR2 LQKENI. The CDR3 totals 15 residues. The germline V and J ends were trimmed by 3 bases and 6 bases, with 14 bases remaining between them. The chain's CDR3 is CASSPDRSLAGELFF. Here the CDR3 DNA reads TGTGCCAGCTCACCCGACAGGTCTTTAGCCGGGGAGCTGTTTTTT.

The chain joins TRBV19 to TRBJ2-5; 9 nucleotides match TRBD1. CDR3 size: 14 residues. CDR1 is LNHDA, CDR2 SQIVND, per germline (reference sequence). Trimming removed 3 bases from V and 3 bases from J; junction bases left unmatched: 2. The CDR3 nucleotides read TGTGCCAGTAGTATCGGGACAGGGAAAGAGACCCAGTACTTC. As protein: CASSIGTGKETQYF. Full variable domain (remainder filled in from reference TRBV19 and TRBJ2-5): DGGITQSPKYLFRKEGQNVTLSCEQNLNHDAMYWYRQDPGQGLRLIYYSQIVNDFQKGDIAEGYSVSREKKESFPLTVTSAQKNPTAFYLCASSIGTGKETQYFGPGTRLLVL.

This chain's CDR3 is CASSMAGLGYEQYF. Written as DNA, the CDR3 is TGTGCCAGTAGTATGGCGGGGTTAGGCTACGAGCAGTACTTC. The rearrangement links TRBV19 to TRBJ2-7; weak D call: TRBD2 (6 bases). CDR1 and CDR2 (germline): LNHDA, SQIVND (reference sequence). The CDR3 covers 14 residues. Trimming removed 3 bases from V and 3 bases from J, with 12 bases in between.

The chain is built from TRBV6-1 and TRBJ2-7, with unresolved D. V dropped 0 bases and J dropped 0 bases, with 9 bases sitting between them. CDR1 is MNHNS, CDR2 SASEGT, per germline. This CDR3 is 15 amino acids long. The CDR3 is CASSEAWAISYEQYF. In nucleotides, the CDR3 is TGTGCCAGCAGTGAAGCATGGGCCATCTCCTACGAGCAGTACTTC.

This chain links TRBV6-6 with TRBJ2-2, with TRBD1 matching over 7 bases. The V gene end was trimmed by 0 bases and the J gene end by 6 bases; junction bases not matched to a gene: 7. Per the germline V gene, CDR1 is MNHNY and CDR2 is SVGAGI (reference sequence). The CDR3 has 16 amino acids. CDR3 sequence (DNA): TGTGCCAGCAGTTACTCGCGAGGGGGCATCGCCGGGGAGCTGTTTTTT. It specifies CASSYSRGGIAGELFF.

The chain couples TRBV2 to TRBJ2-1; D is uncertain. V lost 6 bases and J 4 bases, leaving 4 bases between the germline ends. The CDR3 spans 11 residues. Germline CDR1 reads SNHLY; CDR2 reads FYNNEI. The CDR3 region has the DNA TGTGCCAGCAGGTATTACAATGAGCAGTTCTTC. Its protein is CASRYYNEQFF.